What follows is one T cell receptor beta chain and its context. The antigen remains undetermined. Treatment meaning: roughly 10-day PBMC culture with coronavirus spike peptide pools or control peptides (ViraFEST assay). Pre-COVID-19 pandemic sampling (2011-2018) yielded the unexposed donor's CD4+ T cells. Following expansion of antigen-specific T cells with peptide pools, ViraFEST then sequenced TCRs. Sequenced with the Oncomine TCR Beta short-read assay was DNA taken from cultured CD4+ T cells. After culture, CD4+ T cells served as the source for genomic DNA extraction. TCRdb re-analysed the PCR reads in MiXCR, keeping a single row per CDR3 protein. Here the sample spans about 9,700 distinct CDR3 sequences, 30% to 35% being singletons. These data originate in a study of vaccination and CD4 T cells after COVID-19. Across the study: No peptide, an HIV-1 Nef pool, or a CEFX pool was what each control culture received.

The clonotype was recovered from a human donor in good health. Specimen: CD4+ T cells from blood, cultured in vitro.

The CDR3 loop reads CASSRDRGAGGELFF. The CDR3 bases are TGTGCCAGCAGCCGTGACAGGGGCGCTGGGGGGGAGCTGTTTTTT. The chain joins TRBV7-6 to TRBJ2-2; 8 nucleotides agree with TRBD1. The J segment lost 8 bases and the V segment lost 5 bases, leaving 10 bases of the junction unmatched. Germline V gene sequence: CDR1 SGHVS, CDR2 FNYEAQ. This CDR3 has 15 residues. The full variable domain, in which reference TRBV7-6 and TRBJ2-2 provide the parts outside the CDR3, is GAGVSQSPRYKVTKRGQDVALRCDPISGHVSLYWYRQALGQGPEFLTYFNYEAQQDKSGLPNDRFSAERPEGSISTLTIQRTEQRDSAMYRCASSRDRGAGGELFFGEGSRLTVL.